This is a list of T cell receptor beta chains from one sample in a study of blood T cell repertoires in COVID-19. Profiling relied on immunoSEQ multiplex PCR, and the TCRdb table lists in-frame clones only, not all of them. The table records around 180,000 clones, 70% to 90% of them present only once. The sequencing sample was made of peripheral blood. These receptors all stem from a middle-aged man with active or convalescent COVID-19. The CDR3 runs from the conserved cysteine through the conserved F or W. Each record gives: V gene, D gene, J gene, clone size, CDR3 protein, CDR3 DNA. D genes are given only for firm matches. The size entry is marked missing in some rows and otherwise reads once, few, many or a size class.

TRBV5-1	TRBD2	TRBJ2-1	NA	CASSVRSSSGVYNEQFF	TGCGCCAGCAGCGTCCGTTCCTCTAGCGGGGTTTACAATGAGCAGTTCTTC
TRBV29-1	TRBD2	TRBJ2-1	NA	CSVGGLAGFNSYNEQFF	TGCAGCGTTGGAGGTCTAGCGGGTTTTAACTCCTACAATGAGCAGTTCTTC
TRBV9	NA	TRBJ2-2	NA	CASSTRTANTGELFF	TGTGCCAGCAGCACTCGGACAGCGAACACCGGGGAGCTGTTTTTT
TRBV30	NA	TRBJ1-5	NA	CALKQGSGNQPQHF	TGTGCCCTCAAACAGGGAAGTGGCAATCAGCCCCAGCATTTT
TRBV10-2	NA	TRBJ1-1	few	CASSEARNTEAFF	TGCGCCAGCAGTGAGGCCAGGAACACTGAAGCTTTCTTT
TRBV4-1	NA	TRBJ2-3	NA	CASSQEGLSTDTQYF	TGCGCCAGCAGCCAAGAGGGCCTAAGCACAGATACGCAGTATTTT
TRBV7-9	NA	TRBJ2-2	NA	CASRRTIETGELFF	TGTGCCAGCAGGCGGACTATTGAAACCGGGGAGCTGTTTTTT
TRBV4-3	NA	TRBJ1-1	NA	CASSQDRYSRQANEAFF	TGCGCCAGCAGCCAAGATCGATATTCGAGACAGGCTAATGAAGCTTTCTTT
TRBV28	NA	TRBJ1-4	NA	CASRANEKLFF	TGTGCCAGCCGGGCTAATGAAAAACTGTTTTTT
TRBV28	NA	TRBJ1-2	NA	CASSSPGDYGYTF	TGTGCCAGCAGTTCTCCGGGGGACTATGGCTACACCTTC
TRBV13	TRBD2	TRBJ2-7	NA	CASSLVARGTRGGSYEQYF	TGTGCCAGCAGCTTAGTAGCCCGGGGGACGCGGGGGGGATCCTACGAGCAGTACTTC
TRBV27	NA	TRBJ1-1	NA	CASSHRGTRANTEAFF	TGTGCCAGCAGCCATAGGGGGACGCGGGCGAACACTGAAGCTTTCTTT
TRBV19	TRBD1	TRBJ1-1	NA	CASSFGQGPEAFF	TGTGCCAGTAGTTTCGGACAGGGCCCTGAAGCTTTCTTT
TRBV11-2	NA	TRBJ1-1	once	CASSLSGHQNTEAFF	TGTGCCAGCAGCCTCTCCGGACACCAGAACACTGAAGCTTTCTTT
TRBV6-5	NA	TRBJ2-5	once	CASSYSIAAQETQYF	TGTGCCAGCAGTTACTCGATAGCGGCCCAAGAGACCCAGTACTTC
TRBV5-6	TRBD1	TRBJ2-3	NA	CASSLPLQGADTQYF	TGTGCCAGCAGCTTACCGTTACAGGGGGCAGATACGCAGTATTTT
TRBV7-2	TRBD1	TRBJ2-3	NA	CASGTGGTDTQYF	TGTGCCAGCGGAACAGGGGGCACAGATACGCAGTATTTT
TRBV2	NA	TRBJ1-2	NA	CASRGGEKGYTF	TGTGCCAGCAGAGGGGGGGAAAAGGGCTACACCTTC
TRBV11-2	NA	TRBJ2-7	NA	CASSLESAGTYEQYF	TGTGCCAGCAGCTTAGAAAGTGCGGGGACCTACGAGCAGTACTTC
TRBV6-6	TRBD1	TRBJ2-5	NA	CASSFRQGAVETQYF	TGTGCCAGCAGTTTCAGACAGGGGGCGGTGGAGACCCAGTACTTC
TRBV25-1	TRBD1	TRBJ2-7	NA	CASRGTGVYEQYF	TGTGCCAGCAGGGGAACAGGGGTCTACGAGCAGTACTTC
TRBV4-1	TRBD2	TRBJ2-7	NA	CASSPREGSYEQYF	TGCGCCAGCAGCCCCCGGGAGGGCTCCTACGAGCAGTACTTC
TRBV29-1	TRBD1	TRBJ2-7	once	CSVLGQAYEQYF	TGCAGCGTGCTAGGACAGGCCTACGAGCAGTACTTC
TRBV10-3	TRBD2	TRBJ2-1	NA	CATLAVLAGVSYNEQFF	TGTGCCACCCTGGCCGTTTTAGCGGGGGTCTCCTACAATGAGCAGTTCTTC
TRBV6-1	NA	TRBJ1-3	NA	CASSEFRIRSGNTIYF	TGTGCCAGCAGTGAATTCAGGATCCGCTCTGGAAACACCATATATTTT
TRBV9	NA	TRBJ1-2	NA	CASSVDAQASGGYTF	TGTGCCAGCAGCGTAGATGCCCAGGCGAGTGGCGGCTACACCTTC
TRBV15	TRBD1	TRBJ2-5	NA	CATEKGGQWVQETQYF	TGTGCCACCGAAAAAGGGGGACAGTGGGTCCAAGAGACCCAGTACTTC
TRBV7-2	TRBD2	TRBJ2-3	NA	CASSLYLAGTSTDTQYF	TGTGCCAGCAGCTTATACCTAGCGGGGACCTCCACAGATACGCAGTATTTT
TRBV20-1	NA	TRBJ1-3	NA	CSARGPNTIYF	TGCAGTGCTAGGGGGCCAAACACCATATATTTT
TRBV10-3	NA	TRBJ1-5	NA	CAISEGLTENSNQPQHF	TGTGCCATCAGTGAGGGGCTGACAGAAAATAGCAATCAGCCCCAGCATTTT
TRBV4-3	NA	TRBJ2-6	once	CASSQPDSSGANVLTF	TGCGCCAGCAGCCAACCGGACAGCTCTGGGGCCAACGTCCTGACTTTC
TRBV19	TRBD1	TRBJ1-6	NA	CASKTGELNSPLHF	TGTGCCAGTAAGACAGGGGAACTCAATTCACCCCTCCACTTT
TRBV7-2	TRBD1	TRBJ1-2	NA	CASSLIYRGRARNYGYTF	TGTGCCAGCAGCTTAATCTACAGGGGGCGGGCTCGGAACTATGGCTACACCTTC
TRBV2	TRBD1	TRBJ2-3	NA	CASSSDRYSDTQYF	TGTGCCAGCAGTTCGGACAGGTATTCAGATACGCAGTATTTT
TRBV29-1	NA	TRBJ2-1	NA	CSGWENSNEQFF	TGCAGCGGGTGGGAGAATTCTAATGAGCAGTTCTTC
TRBV6-1	TRBD1	TRBJ1-5	NA	CASSVVFGTGGYQPQHF	TGTGCCAGCAGTGTAGTATTCGGGACAGGGGGCTATCAGCCCCAGCATTTT
TRBV5-4	NA	TRBJ2-2	NA	CASSLDGNTGELFF	TGTGCCAGCAGCTTGGACGGGAACACCGGGGAGCTGTTTTTT
TRBV25-1	TRBD1	TRBJ1-2	NA	CASSARTGSYTF	TGTGCCAGCAGTGCCCGGACAGGATCCTACACCTTC
TRBV6-5	NA	TRBJ1-2	NA	CASRNQKIYGYTF	TGTGCCAGCAGGAATCAGAAAATCTATGGCTACACCTTC
TRBV9	NA	TRBJ2-1	once	CASSAGFGGHNEQFF	TGTGCCAGCAGCGCAGGGTTCGGGGGGCACAATGAGCAGTTCTTC